The 21 T cell receptor beta chains given below trace back to one sample, sequenced in a study of T cells in Graves' hyperthyroidism and ophthalmopathy. Researchers took RNA transcripts and amplified the TCR beta CDR3 regions from them. The primer set for the first-round RT-PCR of the TCR CDR3 was HTBI. TCRdb fed the multiplex PCR reads into MiXCR, producing one record per CDR3 protein. The data contain about 25,000 distinct CDR3 sequences, 49% of them seen just once; the ten biggest clones take up less than 30%. Sequencing used blood. These receptor sequences come from a woman aged 40 to 55 with Graves' hyperthyroidism that later progressed to Graves' ophthalmopathy.

This clonotype was counted ten times or more. The chain combines TRBV6-1 with TRBJ1-5, with a weak D call TRBD1 (5 bases). The CDR3 has 14 amino acids. Looked up from germline, CDR1 is MNHNS and CDR2 is SASEGT. V lost 1 base to trimming and J lost 7 bases, with 11 bases between them. CDR3 loop: CASSEGAEGQPQHF. The CDR3 DNA is TGTGCCAGCAGTGAAGGGGCGGAGGGGCAGCCCCAGCATTTT.

In DNA, the CDR3 is TGTGCCAGCAGTGTAACAGCCTTGTGGGAGCTGTTTTTT. This translates into CASSVTALWELFF. The rearrangement links TRBV2 to TRBJ2-2; D unresolved. The V end was cut by 4 bases, the J end by 9 bases, with 12 bases between. The V gene's germline CDR1 is SNHLY and CDR2 FYNNEI. The CDR3 totals 13 residues.

With regard to this clonotype: The final CDR3 position lacks the conserved phenylalanine or tryptophan, pointing to a likely read error. This chain links TRBV19 with TRBJ2-2; D is possibly TRBD1 or TRBD2 (5 bases each). This CDR3 is built from 16 residues. In germline, CDR1 is LNHDA, CDR2 SQIVND (reference sequence). Trimming shortened V by 3 bases and J by 4 bases, and 15 bases separated the two germline ends. CDR3 nucleotide sequence: TGTGCCAGTAGTATCAGTGAGGGGCCGGGCACCGGGGAGCTGTTTTCT. Translated: CASSISEGPGTGELFS.

The sample holds many counts of this clonotype. A much larger clone lies one base from this, so it may be a read error. The V and J genes are TRBV5-6 and TRBJ2-7; D is possibly TRBD1 (5 bases). The CDR3 loop spans 18 amino acids. The ends were cut back, 5 bases at V and 2 bases at J, with 26 bases in the middle. Germline V gene lookup returns CDR1 SGHDT and CDR2 YYEEEE. The CDR3 DNA reads TGTGCCAGCAGTCCCGGCCCAGGGCCGTTTTTTCCGGCCTACGAGCAGTACTTC. Amino acids: CASSPGPGPFFPAYEQYF.

This clonotype was recorded a few times. The chain uses TRBV7-8 and TRBJ2-3; maybe TRBD2 (6 bases). The CDR3 contains 16 residues. Germline CDR1 is SGHVS and CDR2 is FQNEAQ. V was cut by 1 base and J by 1 base, with 12 bases left in between. Written as DNA, the CDR3 is TGTGCCAGCAGCTTAGTGGTAGCGGACCGCACAGATACGCAGTATTTT. It is translated as CASSLVVADRTDTQYF.

The table lists this clonotype with a count of one. V is TRBV12-3 or TRBV12-4 and J is TRBJ2-3; 8 bases agree with TRBD2. The CDR3 sequence is 15 residues long. The J segment lost 7 bases and the V segment lost 6 bases, leaving 12 bases of the junction unmatched. The CDR3 loop reads CASSLGSREVNTQYF. DNA of the CDR3: TGTGCCAGCAGCCTGGGGTCGCGGGAGGTGAATACGCAGTATTTT.

The chain recombines TRBV20-1 with TRBJ2-1; D not certain. Per the germline V gene, CDR1 is DFQATT and CDR2 is SNEGSKA (reference sequence). V was clipped by 3 bases and J by 4 bases, with 16 bases between them. The length of the CDR3 is 15 residues. In DNA form, the CDR3 reads TGCAGTGCTAGTTCCCCGGATTCCTTTTACAATGAGCAGTTCTTC. Residues: CSASSPDSFYNEQFF.

This clonotype has more than one count but fewer than ten. In DNA form, the CDR3 reads TGTGCCAGCAGTTTAGGGGGACTTCAAGAGACCCAGTACTTC. As protein: CASSLGGLQETQYF. The chain combines TRBV28 with TRBJ2-5; maybe TRBD2 (6 bases). Per germline, CDR1 MDHEN and CDR2 SYDVKM. V was clipped by 2 bases and J by 2 bases, with 9 bases between them. The CDR3 extends over 14 amino acids.

V is TRBV29-1 and J is TRBJ1-1; D is uncertain. Trimming removed 7 bases at V and 2 bases at J, with 5 bases between. This CDR3 contains 10 residues. From germline, CDR1 is SQVTM and CDR2 ANQGSEA. CDR3 sequence reads: CSALNTEAFF. DNA for the CDR3: TGCAGCGCCCTTAACACTGAAGCTTTCTTT.

This clonotype occurred many times. The chain combines TRBV6-6 with TRBJ1-3, with 9 positions matching TRBD1. The CDR3 loop spans 16 amino acids. The V gene's germline CDR1 is MNHNY and CDR2 SVGAGI (reference sequence). With 2 bases clipped from V and 4 bases from J, the junction kept 6 bases outside the gene matches. The CDR3 loop reads CASSYPTGGGGNTIYF. The CDR3 coding sequence is TGTGCCAGCAGTTACCCCACAGGGGGCGGCGGAAACACCATATATTTT.

The J gene is TRBJ2-7, the V gene TRBV20-1; D is unresolved. Trimming took off 3 bases at V and 1 base at J, with 7 bases between the two ends. The germline gives CDR1 DFQATT, CDR2 SNEGSKA (reference sequence). CDR3 length equals 12 residues. The CDR3 protein is CSARPDSYEQYF. The CDR3, as DNA: TGCAGTGCTAGGCCGGATTCCTACGAGCAGTACTTC.

This clonotype was recorded many times. The V call is TRBV27, the J call TRBJ2-1; D unresolved. The CDR3 sequence is 13 residues long. In germline, CDR1 is MNHEY, CDR2 SMNVEV (reference sequence). Deletions cut 6 bases from V and 6 bases from J, with 12 bases between. The CDR3 sequence is CASRLNSGNEQFF. The CDR3 nucleotides read TGTGCCAGCAGGCTAAATTCAGGCAATGAGCAGTTCTTC.

This chain links TRBV20-1 with TRBJ1-2; TRBD1 agrees at 8 bases. V shed 0 bases, J shed 6 bases, and the junction held 3 bases outside the gene matches. Germline V gene data show CDR1 as DFQATT and CDR2 as SNEGSKA (reference sequence). The CDR3 has 13 amino acids. CDR3 residues: CSARDRQGNGYTF. The DNA for the CDR3 is TGCAGTGCTAGAGACCGACAGGGGAATGGCTACACCTTC.

The rearrangement uses TRBV29-1 and TRBJ1-4, with 10 bases matching TRBD1. Germline V lookup: CDR1 SQVTM, CDR2 ANQGSEA. The CDR3 consists of 13 residues. The chain's CDR3 is CSVTGGRNEKLFF. For the CDR3, the DNA is TGCAGTGTGACAGGGGGCAGGAATGAAAAACTGTTTTTT.

The chain uses TRBV20-1 and TRBJ1-5; D is unclear. V shed 0 bases and J shed 0 bases, with 6 bases lying between them. The CDR3 is 14 residues long. Germline V CDR1 and CDR2: DFQATT, SNEGSKA (reference sequence). The CDR3 spells CSARDGVSNQPQHF. For the CDR3, the DNA is TGCAGTGCTAGAGATGGAGTTAGCAATCAGCCCCAGCATTTT.

This clonotype has ten or more counts. The V call is TRBV4-1, the J call TRBJ1-4; TRBD1 matches at 10 bases. The CDR3 consists of 16 residues. The V gene end was trimmed by 1 base and the J gene end by 8 bases; junction bases not matched to a gene: 7. Germline assignment: CDR1 MGHRA and CDR2 YSYEKL. This CDR3 is CASSQAPGTGAEKLFF. In DNA, the CDR3 is TGCGCCAGCAGCCAAGCCCCCGGGACAGGGGCGGAAAAACTGTTTTTT.

The chain couples TRBV7-9 to TRBJ2-1; possibly TRBD1 for D (5 bases). This CDR3 is built from 14 residues. Germline-derived CDR1 and CDR2 are SEHNR and FQNEAQ (reference sequence). Trimming stripped 4 bases from V and 8 bases from J, with 15 bases between. The CDR3 DNA reads as TGTGCCAGCAGCTCCCCACAGGATCTAGATGAGCAGTTCTTC. This sequence encodes CASSSPQDLDEQFF.

This clonotype was detected a few times. The chain couples TRBV29-1 to TRBJ2-1, with 9 bases aligning to TRBD2. The length of the CDR3 is 15 residues. J was trimmed by 0 bases and V by 5 bases; bases with no gene match: 5. The germline V gene has CDR1 SQVTM and CDR2 ANQGSEA. CDR3 loop: CSVSSGANSYNEQFF. The CDR3 DNA is TGCAGCGTTTCTAGCGGGGCCAACTCCTACAATGAGCAGTTCTTC.

This clonotype is deemed medium-sized. The CDR3 nucleotides read TGTGCCAGCAGTGACAGATATCAGCCCCAGCATTTT. This encodes CASSDRYQPQHF. The chain has TRBV2 and TRBJ1-5; D remains ambiguous. CDR1 is SNHLY, CDR2 FYNNEI, per germline. V was shortened by 3 bases and J by 5 bases, with 5 bases between the two germline ends. The CDR3 loop spans 12 amino acids.

Comment on this clonotype: The missing conserved phenylalanine or tryptophan at the end of this CDR3 makes a read error likely. The limits of the CDR3 on the DNA are not certain, so only TCRdb's listed CDR3 is given. The chain links TRBV7-9 to TRBJ2-3; the table calls TRBD1, which could not be checked here. Termini included, the CDR3 measures 10 amino acids. Germline V gives CDR1 SEHNR, CDR2 FQNEAQ (reference sequence). CDR3 protein: CASRTGQGDY.

The chain recombines TRBV20-1 with TRBJ1-1; a weak D match, TRBD1 (6 bases). CDR3 length: 13 residues. Germline values: CDR1 DFQATT, CDR2 SNEGSKA (reference sequence). V was clipped by 8 bases and J by 1 base, with 14 bases between them. CDR3 protein: CSTRHRENTEAFF. CDR3 nucleotide sequence: TGCAGTACACGACACAGGGAGAACACTGAAGCTTTCTTT.